This T cell receptor (beta chain) appears in the sequencing data of a study of blood T cell repertoires in COVID-19. TCRdb keeps only in-frame clones here, not all; method: immunoSEQ multiplex PCR. The sample has 150,000 to 200,000 clones, 81% seen once. The TCR was taken from a man aged 60-69 years with active or convalescent COVID-19. The sequencing input was peripheral blood.

CDR3 sequence (DNA): TGTGCCACCAGCACGACCGAGGCGGGAGGCACAGATACGCAGTATTTT. Its translation is CATSTTEAGGTDTQYF. The chain carries TRBV15 and TRBJ2-3; the match to TRBD2 covers 7 bases. With V trimmed by 4 bases and J by 1 base, 8 bases remained unmatched. The CDR3 sequence is 16 residues long. Germline V gene lookup returns CDR1 LNHNV and CDR2 YYDKDF (reference sequence).